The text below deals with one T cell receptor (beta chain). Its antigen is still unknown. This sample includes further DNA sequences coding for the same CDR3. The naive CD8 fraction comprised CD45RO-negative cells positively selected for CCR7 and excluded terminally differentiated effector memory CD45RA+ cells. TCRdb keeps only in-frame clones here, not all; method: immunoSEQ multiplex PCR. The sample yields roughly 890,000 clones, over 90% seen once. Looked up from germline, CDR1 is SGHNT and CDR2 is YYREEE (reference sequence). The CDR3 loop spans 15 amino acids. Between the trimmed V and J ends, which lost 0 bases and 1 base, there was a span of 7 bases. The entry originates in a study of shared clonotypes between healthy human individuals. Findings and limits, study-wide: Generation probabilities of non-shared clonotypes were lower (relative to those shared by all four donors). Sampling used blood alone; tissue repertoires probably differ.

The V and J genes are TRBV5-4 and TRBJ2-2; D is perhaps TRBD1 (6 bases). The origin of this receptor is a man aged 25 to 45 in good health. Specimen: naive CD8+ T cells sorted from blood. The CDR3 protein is CASSLVQGNTGELFF. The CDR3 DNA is TGTGCCAGCAGCTTGGTACAGGGGAACACCGGGGAGCTGTTTTTT.